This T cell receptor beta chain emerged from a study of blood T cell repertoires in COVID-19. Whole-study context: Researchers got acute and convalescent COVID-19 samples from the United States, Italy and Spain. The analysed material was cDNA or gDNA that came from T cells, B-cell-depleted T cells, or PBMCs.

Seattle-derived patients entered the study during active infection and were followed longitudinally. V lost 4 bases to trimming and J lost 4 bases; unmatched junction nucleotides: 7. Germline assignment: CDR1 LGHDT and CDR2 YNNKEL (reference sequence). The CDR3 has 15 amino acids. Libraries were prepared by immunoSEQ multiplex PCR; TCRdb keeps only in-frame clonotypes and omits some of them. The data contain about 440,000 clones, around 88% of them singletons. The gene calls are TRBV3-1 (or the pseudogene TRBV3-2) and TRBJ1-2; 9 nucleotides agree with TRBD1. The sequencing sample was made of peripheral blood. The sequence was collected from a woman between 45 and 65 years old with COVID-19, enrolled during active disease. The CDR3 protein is CASSPGQGLGYGYTF. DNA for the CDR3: TGTGCCAGCAGCCCTGGACAGGGGTTGGGCTATGGCTACACCTTC.